This section outlines one T cell receptor beta chain sequence together with its context. After extraction with the RNeasy kit, 0.5 to 1 ug of the RNA was reverse transcribed using random hexamers. TCRdb processed the immunoSEQ multiplex PCR reads anew with MiXCR; each CDR3 protein has one entry. The table has 170,000 or so distinct CDR3 sequences, 95% seen once. The CDR3 sequence is 14 residues long. Germline lookup yields CDR1 SGHDT and CDR2 YYEEEE. The V and J ends lost 0 bases and 6 bases, in that order; junction bases with no gene match: 2. The data were obtained in a study of CD8 T cells in Susac syndrome.

The source of this sequence is a human donor with multiple sclerosis. Sequenced input: CD8+ T cells from PBMCs. The chain joins TRBV5-6 to TRBJ2-5; 10 bases line up with TRBD2. The CDR3 bases are TGTGCCAGCAGCTTGGGGACTAGCGGACAGACCCAGTACTTC. It yields the protein CASSLGTSGQTQYF.